One sample yielded the 31 T cell receptor beta chains listed below, sequenced in a study of preoperative IRX-2 immunotherapy in early breast cancer. Described treatment: preoperative locoregional IRX-2 cytokine immunotherapy. Assay: immunoSEQ multiplex PCR; the TCRdb copy retains only in-frame clones and omits some. The top ten clones hold 1% to 1.5% of a sample with over 20,000 clones, 81% of them seen once. This specimen consisted of lymph node tissue, obtained after IRX-2 immunotherapy. The receptor set was obtained from a human donor with breast cancer.

The rearrangement links TRBV11-3 to TRBJ1-2; TRBD1 matches at 10 bases. Germline lookup yields CDR1 SGHNT and CDR2 YENEEA. V shed 3 bases, J shed 4 bases, and the junction held 5 bases outside the gene matches. This CDR3 comprises 15 residues. This chain's CDR3 is CASSLDGTGAYGYTF. The CDR3 nucleotides are TGTGCCAGCAGCTTGGACGGGACAGGGGCCTATGGCTACACCTTC.

This clone occurred a few times. The chain joins TRBV6-8 to TRBJ1-1; TRBD1 aligns across 8 bases. Germline V gene lookup returns CDR1 MNHGY and CDR2 SAAAGT. This CDR3 region has 15 residues. J was trimmed by 5 bases and V by 1 base; bases with no gene match: 6. CDR3 sequence (DNA): TGTGCCAGCAGTTACTTCGGACAGGGTGGAACTGAAGCTTTCTTT. Its translation: CASSYFGQGGTEAFF.

The rearrangement uses TRBV5-1 and TRBJ2-1; 7 nucleotides agree with TRBD2. CDR3 length equals 15 residues. Per the germline V gene, CDR1 is SGHRS and CDR2 is YFSETQ. V trimming: 0 bases; J trimming: 1 base; junction bases outside the gene matches: 1. The CDR3 sequence: CASSLGGGSYNEQFF. CDR3 in DNA: TGCGCCAGCAGCTTGGGCGGGGGATCCTACAATGAGCAGTTCTTC.

This rearrangement joins TRBV19 to TRBJ1-5; D is unresolved. V was trimmed by 3 bases and J by 2 bases, leaving 11 bases between them. Germline values: CDR1 LNHDA, CDR2 SQIVND (reference sequence). This CDR3 has 15 residues. CDR3 coding DNA: TGTGCCAGTAGTATTGGGTTGGGCGGCAATCAGCCCCAGCATTTT. Translating it yields CASSIGLGGNQPQHF.

J is TRBJ2-1 and V is TRBV6-8, with 8 bases that match TRBD1. Trimming cost V 8 bases and J 6 bases; bases outside gene matches: 12. Germline assignment: CDR1 MNHGY and CDR2 SAAAGT. The CDR3 spans 15 residues. CDR3 amino acids: CASWPGGTGSNEQFF. The CDR3 DNA reads TGTGCCAGCTGGCCTGGCGGGACAGGCTCCAATGAGCAGTTCTTC.

On this clone itself: Other DNA sequences in the same sample also yield this CDR3. The rearrangement links TRBV28 to TRBJ1-5; tentative D call: TRBD1 (5 bases). Germline V gene sequence: CDR1 MDHEN, CDR2 SYDVKM. V lost 7 bases, J lost 2 bases, and 9 bases lay in between. The CDR3 extends over 13 amino acids. Written as DNA, the CDR3 is TGTGCCAGCACCGGGACCCGCAATCAGCCCCAGCATTTT. This encodes CASTGTRNQPQHF. Filled out from reference TRBV28 and TRBJ1-5, the complete variable domain reads DVKVTQSSRYLVKRTGEKVFLECVQDMDHENMFWYRQDPGLGLRLIYFSYDVKMKEKGDIPEGYSVSREKKERFSLILESASTNQTSMYLCASTGTRNQPQHFGDGTRLSIL.

The chain combines TRBV11-3 with TRBJ2-3, with D tentatively TRBD1 (5 bases). This CDR3 comprises 14 residues. Looked up from germline, CDR1 is SGHNT and CDR2 is YENEEA. The V end was cut by 5 bases, the J end by 1 base, with 10 bases between. CDR3 sequence reads: CASSKGLGTDTQYF. CDR3 in DNA: TGTGCCAGCAGCAAGGGGCTTGGCACAGATACGCAGTATTTT.

This CDR3 reads CASRAQGSYEQYV. CDR3 coding DNA: TGTGCCAGCAGGGCACAGGGATCCTACGAGCAGTACGTC. The chain links TRBV6-8 to TRBJ2-7; D possibly corresponds to TRBD1 (6 bases). Trimming took 6 bases from V and 1 from J, leaving 10 bases between them. Per germline, CDR1 MNHGY and CDR2 SAAAGT. This CDR3 spans 13 amino acids.

The DNA of the CDR3 is TGTGCCAGCAGCCCCACTACAGGGACATACACTGAAGCTTTCTTT. Amino acid sequence: CASSPTTGTYTEAFF. The rearrangement uses TRBV7-5 and TRBJ1-1; TRBD1 is the table's D call and was not checked against the DNA. TRBV7-5 is a documented pseudogene. This CDR3 spans 15 amino acids.

V is TRBV10-2 and J is TRBJ1-2, with 8 bases matching TRBD1. The germline V gene has CDR1 WSHSY and CDR2 SAAADI. V gave up 7 bases and J gave up 4 bases; unmatched junction bases: 17. CDR3 length equals 17 residues. The chain's CDR3 is CASKGGQGRQAVYGYTF. The CDR3 nucleotides are TGCGCCAGCAAAGGAGGACAGGGTCGTCAAGCGGTCTATGGCTACACCTTC.

The V call is TRBV7-1, the J call TRBJ2-2; D gene ambiguous. TRBV7-1 is placed among ORFs of uncertain function. CDR3 length: 18 residues. With 7 bases removed from V and 4 bases from J, the gap between germline ends came to 25 bases. The CDR3 sequence is CASNLELNQATSTGELFF. The CDR3 region has the DNA TGTGCCAGCAATCTGGAGCTAAACCAAGCGACCAGCACCGGGGAGCTGTTTTTT.

The J gene is TRBJ2-7, the V gene TRBV18; the match to TRBD1 covers 9 bases. The germline V gene has CDR1 KGHSH and CDR2 LQKENI. The V and J ends lost 3 bases and 2 bases, in that order; junction bases with no gene match: 2. The CDR3 loop spans 14 amino acids. This CDR3 reads CASSPGQGPYEQYV. The CDR3 nucleotides read TGTGCCAGCTCACCGGGACAGGGCCCCTACGAGCAGTACGTC.

This chain links TRBV28 with TRBJ2-1; 10 nucleotides match TRBD2. Per the germline V gene, CDR1 is MDHEN and CDR2 is SYDVKM. Trimming took 5 bases from V and 3 from J; bases not matched to a gene: 7. CDR3 length: 16 amino acids. The CDR3 loop is CASSPSSGGFYNEQFF. In DNA form, the CDR3 reads TGTGCCAGCAGTCCTTCTAGCGGGGGTTTCTACAATGAGCAGTTCTTC.

The gene calls are TRBV14 and TRBJ2-1; no firm D call. The ends were cut back, 4 bases at V and 0 bases at J, with 16 bases in the middle. This CDR3 spans 17 amino acids. Germline values: CDR1 SGHDN, CDR2 FVKESK. The CDR3, as DNA: TGTGCCAGCAGCCCTACACAGAACAGAAACTCCTACAATGAGCAGTTCTTC. It codes for CASSPTQNRNSYNEQFF.

The chain uses TRBV5-1 and TRBJ1-1, with TRBD1 identical over 7 bases. There are 15 residues in the CDR3. The ends lost 4 bases at V and 0 bases at J; junction bases unmatched: 6. The V gene's germline CDR1 is SGHRS and CDR2 YFSETQ. CDR3 sequence (DNA): TGCGCCAGCAGCCGGGACAGCCAGATGAACACTGAAGCTTTCTTT. Translating it yields CASSRDSQMNTEAFF.

Only one count was recorded for this clone. This chain uses TRBV7-6 with TRBJ1-4; 8 nucleotides agree with TRBD1. Looked up from germline, CDR1 is SGHVS and CDR2 is FNYEAQ. There are 14 residues in the CDR3. V was clipped by 7 bases and J by 10 bases; unmatched bases: 11. CDR3 sequence: CASMGGQGLGKLFF. In DNA form, the CDR3 reads TGTGCCAGCATGGGAGGACAGGGTTTGGGAAAACTGTTTTTT. The full variable domain, with the rest looked up from reference TRBV7-6 and TRBJ1-4, is GAGVSQSPRYKVTKRGQDVALRCDPISGHVSLYWYRQALGQGPEFLTYFNYEAQQDKSGLPNDRFSAERPEGSISTLTIQRTEQRDSAMYRCASMGGQGLGKLFFGSGTQLSVL.

The V and J genes are TRBV19 and TRBJ2-1; 10 nucleotides match TRBD2. Germline V gene lookup returns CDR1 LNHDA and CDR2 SQIVND (reference sequence). The V segment lost 8 bases and the J segment 5 bases; nucleotides outside the gene matches: 9. The CDR3 totals 15 residues. This chain's CDR3 is CASLSGRAPNNEQFF. CDR3 nucleotide sequence: TGTGCCAGTCTCAGCGGGAGGGCGCCGAACAATGAGCAGTTCTTC.

The J gene is TRBJ1-2, the V gene TRBV6-8, with TRBD1 as a possible D gene (5 bases). This CDR3 region has 14 residues. V was clipped by 5 bases and J by 6 bases, with 16 bases between them. Per germline, CDR1 MNHGY and CDR2 SAAAGT. Here the CDR3 reads CASSRRGNLDGYTF. The CDR3 nucleotides are TGTGCCAGCAGTCGGCGGGGGAACCTGGATGGCTACACCTTC.

Details on this clone: The junction differs from germline at one of its ends, possibly a read error. The chain uses TRBV14 and TRBJ1-2; D gene uncertain. The CDR3 runs to 16 residues. Germline CDR1 reads SGHDN; CDR2 reads FVKESK. In nucleotides, the CDR3 is TGTGCCAGTAGCCCTCTAGCTACGTCAGCTAACTATGGCTACACCTTC. Protein sequence: CASSPLATSANYGYTF.

This chain joins TRBV18 and TRBJ2-7; D may be TRBD1 (5 bases). The V gene lost 2 bases and the J gene lost 6 bases, with 14 bases spanning the gap. The V gene's germline CDR1 is KGHSH and CDR2 LQKENI. This CDR3 has 14 amino acids. The CDR3 region is CASSPGPGFGEQYV. CDR3 nucleotide sequence: TGTGCCAGCTCACCAGGACCAGGGTTTGGCGAGCAGTACGTC.

This sequence joins TRBV11-3 and TRBJ2-7; possibly TRBD2 for D (6 bases). The CDR3 has 15 residues. V lost 1 base and J 0 bases, leaving 10 bases between the germline ends. Per the germline V gene, CDR1 is SGHNT and CDR2 is YENEEA. Written as DNA, the CDR3 is TGTGCCAGCAGCTTAGGGACTACCTACTCCTACGAGCAGTACTTC. Translated, it gives CASSLGTTYSYEQYF.

This clone has just one count. The rearrangement joins TRBV10-3 to TRBJ1-2, with TRBD1 matching over 7 bases. V dropped 2 bases and J dropped 8; count of bases not matched to a gene: 8. The CDR3 runs 14 residues. Germline CDR1 ENHRY, CDR2 SYGVKD. CDR3 bases: TGTGCCATCAGTGAGACGACAGGGTACGGAGGCTACACCTTC. This translates into CAISETTGYGGYTF.

V gene TRBV18 combines with J gene TRBJ2-1, with 11 nucleotides matching TRBD1. The CDR3 spans 15 residues. The V gene's germline CDR1 is KGHSH and CDR2 LQKENI. The ends lost 3 bases at V and 3 bases at J; junction bases unmatched: 1. For the CDR3, the DNA is TGTGCCAGCTCACCCGGGACAGGGGGCTACAATGAGCAGTTCTTC. Translated, it gives CASSPGTGGYNEQFF.

This clone is a singleton in its sample. The chain is built from TRBV7-5 and TRBJ2-1; the table's D call of TRBD1 was not tested on the DNA. TRBV7-5 is a documented pseudogene. The CDR3 consists of 16 residues. CDR3 loop: CASSSGGDRGYNEQFF. As DNA, the CDR3 is TGTGCCAGCAGCTCGGGAGGGGACAGGGGATACAATGAGCAGTTCTTC.

The chain has TRBV6-8 and TRBJ2-1; 8 nucleotides agree with TRBD2. The J segment lost 4 bases and the V segment lost 6 bases, leaving 8 bases of the junction unmatched. Germline V gene sequence: CDR1 MNHGY, CDR2 SAAAGT. The CDR3 runs 15 residues. The CDR3: CASRKPGTRYNEQFF. The CDR3 nucleotides read TGTGCCAGCAGGAAGCCCGGGACTAGATACAATGAGCAGTTCTTC.

The J gene is TRBJ1-3, the V gene TRBV6-8; 8 positions agree with TRBD1. This CDR3 has 15 amino acids. With V trimmed by 6 bases and J by 6 bases, 10 bases remained unmatched. Looked up from germline, CDR1 is MNHGY and CDR2 is SAAAGT. CDR3 amino acids: CASSRTGNLENTIYF. Written as DNA, the CDR3 is TGTGCCAGCAGCCGGACAGGGAATTTGGAAAACACCATATATTTT.

The chain carries TRBV19 and TRBJ2-2, with 13 bases lining up with TRBD2. Germline loops: CDR1 LNHDA, CDR2 SQIVND (reference sequence). The CDR3 runs to 15 residues. J lost 6 bases, V lost 7 bases, and 5 bases had no gene match. CDR3: CASTPLAGGPGELFF. The DNA for the CDR3 is TGTGCCAGTACCCCACTAGCGGGGGGGCCCGGGGAGCTGTTTTTT.

This rearrangement joins TRBV29-1 to TRBJ1-2; no definite D call. Trimming left V 5 bases short and J 7 bases short, with 17 bases between. The CDR3 covers 13 residues. Germline V gene lookup returns CDR1 SQVTM and CDR2 ANQGSEA. CDR3 sequence (DNA): TGCAGCGTTTCGGACGGCATCAGGCCTGGCTACACCTTC. It codes for CSVSDGIRPGYTF.

The DNA for the CDR3 is TGTGCCAGCAGGCCCCGGGGGGGGCGAGGGGAAAAACTGTTTTTT. Its translation: CASRPRGGRGEKLFF. V is TRBV6-8 and J is TRBJ1-4; maybe TRBD1 (6 bases). The CDR3 is made up of 15 amino acids. The V gene lost 6 bases and the J gene lost 8 bases, with 19 bases spanning the gap. Germline lookup yields CDR1 MNHGY and CDR2 SAAAGT.

V and J are TRBV30 and TRBJ1-2; D unresolved. Germline V gives CDR1 GTSNPN, CDR2 SVGIG (reference sequence). V was cut by 3 bases and J by 4 bases, with 15 bases left in between. This CDR3 contains 14 residues. CDR3: CAWRAGLQLYGYTF. The CDR3 DNA reads TGTGCCTGGAGAGCGGGCTTGCAGCTCTATGGCTACACCTTC.

The V call is TRBV23-1, the J call TRBJ1-2, with D perhaps matching TRBD1 (6 bases). TRBV23-1 is treated as an ORF (open reading frame) with a function not yet certain. This CDR3 is built from 14 residues. Trimming left V 7 bases short and J 6 bases short, with 18 bases between. The CDR3 nucleotides are TGCGCCAGCACATCGACAGGCCCTCAACATGGCTACACCTTC. As protein: CASTSTGPQHGYTF.